Following are 32 T cell receptor beta chains from one sample sequenced in a study of OX40 agonist ivuxolimab in advanced cancers. Produced via immunoSEQ multiplex PCR; TCRdb's table is partial and in-frame only. Of some 41,000 clones listed, around 87% were seen once; the top ten hold 2.4%. The material sequenced was CD4+ or CD8+ T cells sorted from blood, taken in a trial of the OX40 agonist ivuxolimab. Every receptor here comes from an adult with an advanced solid tumor such as melanoma, head and neck, liver or kidney cancer.

V gene TRBV10-2 combines with J gene TRBJ2-3; 14 nucleotides match TRBD2. J was trimmed by 2 bases and V by 3 bases; bases with no gene match: 10. Germline V gene sequence: CDR1 WSHSY, CDR2 SAAADI. The length of the CDR3 is 19 residues. For the CDR3, the DNA is TGCGCCAGCAGTGACTCCCGGACTAGCGGGGGGAAATTCACAGATACGCAGTATTTT. It codes for CASSDSRTSGGKFTDTQYF.

To note about this clone: A read error may explain this, as a much larger clone is one base away. V usage is TRBV7-9 and J usage is TRBJ1-5; D gene unclear. The CDR3 length is 14 residues. CDR1 SEHNR and CDR2 FQNEAQ come from the germline V gene (reference sequence). V was pared by 1 base and J by 4 bases, with 8 bases between. CDR3 residues: CASSLGAANQPQHF. CDR3 in DNA: TGTGCCAGCAGCTTAGGCGCAGCTAATCAGCCCCAGCATTTT.

This sequence joins TRBV5-4 and TRBJ1-1; 9 bases agree with TRBD1. The CDR3 extends over 15 amino acids. V lost 4 bases to trimming and J lost 5 bases; unmatched junction nucleotides: 9. In germline, CDR1 is SGHNT, CDR2 YYREEE (reference sequence). DNA for the CDR3: TGTGCCAGCAGCCTAGGGGACAGGGTCGGGACTGAAGCTTTCTTT. This gives the protein CASSLGDRVGTEAFF.

As DNA, the CDR3 is TGTGCCAGCAGCTTGGGAGGGGAAAATGGCTACACCTTC. Protein: CASSLGGENGYTF. The rearrangement uses TRBV7-8 and TRBJ1-2; tentative D call: TRBD1 (5 bases). Per germline, CDR1 SGHVS and CDR2 FQNEAQ. V lost 3 bases, J lost 6 bases, and 11 bases lay in between. This CDR3 has 13 amino acids.

This clone showed up just once. The chain recombines TRBV6-6 with TRBJ1-3; D is uncertain. Germline CDR1 is MNHNY and CDR2 is SVGAGI (reference sequence). The CDR3 has 12 residues. Trimming stripped 7 bases from V and 4 bases from J, with 8 bases between. The CDR3 DNA follows: TGTGCCAGCACCTCCCGGGGAAACACCATATATTTT. Translating it yields CASTSRGNTIYF.

CDR3 sequence: CASSQSGGAYEQYF. DNA of the CDR3: TGTGCCAGCAGCCAAAGCGGGGGGGCCTACGAGCAGTACTTC. The chain couples TRBV4-2 to TRBJ2-7; 10 nucleotides align to TRBD2. V gave up 2 bases and J gave up 2 bases; unmatched junction bases: 0. Germline CDR1 LGHNA, CDR2 YNFKEQ. The length of the CDR3 is 14 residues.

J is TRBJ2-3 and V is TRBV2; TRBD2 aligns across 8 bases. This CDR3 contains 15 residues. Germline-derived CDR1 and CDR2 are SNHLY and FYNNEI. J was trimmed by 3 bases and V by 3 bases; bases with no gene match: 5. The CDR3 here is CASSDWAGGTDTQYF. The CDR3 bases are TGTGCCAGCAGTGATTGGGCGGGGGGTACAGATACGCAGTATTTT.

This clone was detected only a few times. V and J are TRBV7-2 and TRBJ1-5; the D is unclear. This CDR3 contains 16 residues. Trimming removed 5 bases from V and 0 bases from J, with 14 bases in between. CDR1 and CDR2 (germline): SGHTA, FQGNSA. The CDR3 reads CASSPRVGYSNQPQHF. CDR3 nucleotides: TGTGCCAGCAGCCCCCGGGTGGGCTATAGCAATCAGCCCCAGCATTTT.

The genes are TRBV6-1 and TRBJ1-6; 9 nucleotides line up with TRBD1. The germline V gene encodes CDR1 MNHNS and CDR2 SASEGT. Unmatched junction bases numbered 8, after V lost 5 bases and J lost 9 bases. The CDR3 is 15 residues long. In nucleotides, the CDR3 is TGTGCCAGCAGTTTCCGGGACAGGGCGGGTTCACCCCTCCACTTT. Translating it yields CASSFRDRAGSPLHF.

V is TRBV21-1 and J is TRBJ2-5; TRBD2, the D gene given by the table, was not confirmed from the DNA. TRBV21-1 is a documented pseudogene. CDR3 length equals 15 residues. The CDR3 DNA is TGTGCCAGCAGCAAAGGAGGGAGGACACACGAGACCCAGTACTTC. Residues: CASSKGGRTHETQYF.

J is TRBJ1-2 and V is TRBV7-2, with TRBD1 identical over 10 bases. The CDR3 is 14 residues long. CDR1 and CDR2 (germline): SGHTA, FQGNSA. The ends lost 4 bases at V and 7 bases at J; junction bases unmatched: 6. The CDR3 loop is CASSYKGQGFGYTF. In nucleotides, the CDR3 is TGTGCCAGCAGCTACAAGGGACAGGGGTTTGGCTACACCTTC. The complete variable domain, with remaining parts taken from reference TRBV7-2 and TRBJ1-2, reads GAGVSQSPSNKVTEKGKDVELRCDPISGHTALYWYRQSLGQGLEFLIYFQGNSAPDKSGLPSDRFSAERTGGSVSTLTIQRTQQEDSAVYLCASSYKGQGFGYTFGSGTRLTVV.

The chain uses TRBV6-5 and TRBJ1-1; perhaps TRBD1 as D (6 bases). CDR1 MNHEY and CDR2 SVGAGI come from the germline V gene. This CDR3 is 13 amino acids long. Trimming cost V 3 bases and J 5 bases, with 10 bases left between them. CDR3 loop: CASSYGRGTEAFF. DNA for the CDR3: TGTGCCAGCAGTTATGGGAGGGGGACTGAAGCTTTCTTT.

The V call is TRBV7-2, the J call TRBJ2-1; tentative D call: TRBD2 (6 bases). The V and J ends lost 5 bases and 3 bases respectively, with 8 bases between them. The CDR3 has 13 amino acids. From germline, CDR1 is SGHTA and CDR2 FQGNSA. The CDR3 DNA follows: TGTGCCAGCAGCCCGGAGGGCTACAATGAGCAGTTCTTC. It encodes CASSPEGYNEQFF. Full variable domain (rest looked up from reference TRBV7-2 and TRBJ2-1): GAGVSQSPSNKVTEKGKDVELRCDPISGHTALYWYRQSLGQGLEFLIYFQGNSAPDKSGLPSDRFSAERTGGSVSTLTIQRTQQEDSAVYLCASSPEGYNEQFFGPGTRLTVL.

The rearrangement links TRBV15 to TRBJ2-7; D is unclear. CDR1 and CDR2 (germline): LNHNV, YYDKDF (reference sequence). Trimming stripped 4 bases from V and 9 bases from J, with 16 bases between. The CDR3 runs to 13 residues. In DNA, the CDR3 is TGTGCCACCAGCACCCACAGCGTCGTATCGCAGTACTTC. Residues: CATSTHSVVSQYF.

V gene TRBV7-6 combines with J gene TRBJ2-7; TRBD2 matches 7 bases. V lost 2 bases and J lost 3; bases outside the gene matches: 7. This CDR3 is 15 amino acids long. Per germline, CDR1 SGHVS and CDR2 FNYEAQ. The CDR3, as DNA: TGTGCCAGCAGCTTACAGGGAGGGGTCAACTACGAGCAGTACTTC. It encodes CASSLQGGVNYEQYF.

The V and J genes are TRBV11-2 and TRBJ2-1; D is perhaps TRBD1 (6 bases). Germline values: CDR1 SGHAT, CDR2 FQNNGV. This CDR3 contains 17 residues. V shed 6 bases and J shed 4 bases, with 22 bases lying between them. CDR3 coding DNA: TGTGCCAGCAGTCAGAGCCTCACCGGGACAAATTACAATGAGCAGTTCTTC. Translating gives CASSQSLTGTNYNEQFF. The whole variable domain, filled in from reference TRBV11-2 and TRBJ2-1, reads EAGVAQSPRYKIIEKRQSVAFWCNPISGHATLYWYQQILGQGPKLLIQFQNNGVVDDSQLPKDRFSAERLKGVDSTLKIQPAKLEDSAVYLCASSQSLTGTNYNEQFFGPGTRLTVL.

The chain is built from TRBV5-8 and TRBJ2-1; D is possibly TRBD1 or TRBD2 (5 bases each). From germline, CDR1 is SGHTS and CDR2 YDEGEE. The length of the CDR3 is 15 residues. V lost 0 bases, J lost 6 bases, and 13 bases lay in between. CDR3 DNA: TGTGCCAGCAGCTTGGGAGGGGCTGGAGGCAATGAGCAGTTCTTC. This translates into CASSLGGAGGNEQFF.

The chain recombines TRBV5-1 with TRBJ2-5, with unresolved D. The germline V and J ends were trimmed by 5 bases and 1 base, with 6 bases remaining between them. CDR1 is SGHRS, CDR2 YFSETQ, per germline. The CDR3 extends over 12 amino acids. The CDR3, as DNA: TGCGCCAGCAGGGTGGCCCAAGAGACCCAGTACTTC. Protein: CASRVAQETQYF.

This clone has just a few counts. The chain carries TRBV18 and TRBJ1-1; D is unresolved. V gave up 6 bases and J gave up 0 bases, with 8 bases separating them. Germline CDR1 and CDR2: KGHSH and LQKENI. The CDR3 sequence is 13 residues long. The CDR3 DNA follows: TGTGCCAGCTCTCCTCAATTGAACACTGAAGCTTTCTTT. Its protein is CASSPQLNTEAFF. Combining the CDR3 with reference TRBV18 and TRBJ1-1 gives the whole variable domain NAGVMQNPRHLVRRRGQEARLRCSPMKGHSHVYWYRQLPEEGLKFMVYLQKENIIDESGMPKERFSAEFPKEGPSILRIQQVVRGDSAAYFCASSPQLNTEAFFGQGTRLTVV.

This sequence joins TRBV30 and TRBJ1-2; no reliable D call. CDR3 length: 14 amino acids. Germline-derived CDR1 and CDR2 are GTSNPN and SVGIG (reference sequence). With 5 bases removed from V and 8 bases from J, the gap between germline ends came to 21 bases. CDR3 amino acids: CAWGPGTGLEGYTF. CDR3 nucleotide sequence: TGTGCCTGGGGACCGGGAACTGGATTGGAGGGCTACACCTTC.

In this sample, this clone turned up a few times. J is TRBJ2-3 and V is TRBV13; D gene ambiguous. This CDR3 is 14 amino acids long. The V gene's germline CDR1 is PRHDT and CDR2 FYEKMQ (reference sequence). The V and J ends lost 2 bases and 2 bases respectively, with 8 bases between them. CDR3 region: CASSLTPYTDTQYF. In nucleotides, the CDR3 is TGTGCCAGCAGCTTAACCCCCTACACAGATACGCAGTATTTT.

V gene TRBV27 combines with J gene TRBJ1-6; 7 bases map to TRBD1. The germline CDR1 and CDR2 sequences are MNHEY and SMNVEV (reference sequence). This CDR3 comprises 15 residues. The ends lost 1 base at V and 10 bases at J; junction bases unmatched: 7. This CDR3 is CASSLYGQGGSPLHF. Here the CDR3 DNA reads TGTGCCAGCAGTTTATACGGGCAGGGGGGCTCACCCCTCCACTTT.

The chain joins TRBV5-5 to TRBJ1-4, with D hard to call. Germline V gives CDR1 SGHKS, CDR2 YYEKEE (reference sequence). Trimming removed 5 bases at V and 8 bases at J, with 19 bases between. The CDR3 runs to 15 residues. CDR3 amino acids: CASSNRNGMSEKLFF. CDR3 coding DNA: TGTGCCAGCAGTAACAGAAATGGCATGAGCGAAAAACTGTTTTTT.

The gene calls are TRBV7-9 and TRBJ1-1, with 7 bases aligning to TRBD1. The CDR3 consists of 15 residues. Losses at the gene ends were 0 bases for V and 3 bases for J; bases not matched to a gene: 4. Germline loops: CDR1 SEHNR, CDR2 FQNEAQ (reference sequence). The CDR3 DNA reads as TGTGCCAGCAGCTTAGCTAGACAGGGCGACACTGAAGCTTTCTTT. This encodes CASSLARQGDTEAFF.

This clone appeared once. The genes are TRBV5-1 and TRBJ1-1; D might be TRBD1 (5 bases). The CDR3 extends over 15 amino acids. Trimming cost V 2 bases and J 3 bases, with 14 bases left between them. Per the germline V gene, CDR1 is SGHRS and CDR2 is YFSETQ. As DNA, the CDR3 is TGCGCCAGCAGCTTAGGCCAGCGGGGGGACACTGAAGCTTTCTTT. This encodes CASSLGQRGDTEAFF.

This clone was counted a few times. The genes are TRBV10-3 and TRBJ1-5; no clear D. V shed 4 bases and J shed 2 bases, with 12 bases lying between them. This CDR3 is built from 15 residues. Germline loops: CDR1 ENHRY, CDR2 SYGVKD. The CDR3 DNA is TGTGCCATCAGTGTTGAGGGCGGTGGCAATCAGCCCCAGCATTTT. Translated: CAISVEGGGNQPQHF.

This clone has a handful of counts. J is TRBJ1-2 and V is TRBV7-2, with a tentative D call TRBD1 (5 bases). The CDR3 consists of 14 residues. The V gene's germline CDR1 is SGHTA and CDR2 FQGNSA. V was clipped by 1 base and J by 7 bases, with 13 bases between them. The CDR3 nucleotides read TGTGCCAGCAGCTTAGTACAGGACGGTCGTGGCTACACCTTC. It encodes CASSLVQDGRGYTF.

This chain uses TRBV7-9 with TRBJ2-1; TRBD2 aligns across 10 bases. The CDR3 is made up of 16 amino acids. Germline loops: CDR1 SEHNR, CDR2 FQNEAQ (reference sequence). Trimming removed 3 bases from V and 8 bases from J; junction bases left unmatched: 10. The CDR3 DNA reads as TGTGCCAGCAGCTTCCAGCGGGGGGGCCTAGGGGATGAGCAGTTCTTC. Translation: CASSFQRGGLGDEQFF.

The chain is built from TRBV5-5 and TRBJ2-7, with no clear D. The CDR3 runs to 15 residues. Deletions cut 0 bases from V and 3 bases from J, with 13 bases between. In germline, CDR1 is SGHKS, CDR2 YYEKEE (reference sequence). The CDR3 sequence is CASSLESRNFYEQYF. The CDR3 DNA follows: TGTGCCAGCAGCTTGGAATCCAGGAATTTCTACGAGCAGTACTTC.

The CDR3 loop reads CASSLGTGSAETQYF. The CDR3 DNA reads as TGTGCCAGCAGCTTAGGGACAGGGTCTGCCGAGACCCAGTACTTC. The chain recombines TRBV5-4 with TRBJ2-5, with 9 bases matching TRBD1. The trim removed 2 bases at V and 5 bases at J, leaving 7 bases unmatched. Germline V gene sequence: CDR1 SGHNT, CDR2 YYREEE (reference sequence). This CDR3 is 15 amino acids long. Full variable domain (outside the CDR3, taken from reference TRBV5-4 and TRBJ2-5): ETGVTQSPTHLIKTRGQQVTLRCSSQSGHNTVSWYQQALGQGPQFIFQYYREEENGRGNFPPRFSGLQFPNYSSELNVNALELDDSALYLCASSLGTGSAETQYFGPGTRLLVL.

A few counts support this clone. V gene TRBV2 combines with J gene TRBJ1-6; TRBD1 matches at 10 bases. Germline V gene data show CDR1 as SNHLY and CDR2 as FYNNEI. CDR3 size: 15 residues. V was pared by 6 bases and J by 13 bases, with 12 bases of the junction left unmatched. CDR3 DNA sequence: TGTGCCAGCAGAGCGACAGGGGGCGCCGCCGGGCCCCTCCACTTT. Amino acids: CASRATGGAAGPLHF.

The chain combines TRBV4-3 with TRBJ1-4; 7 bases are a match to TRBD1. This CDR3 is built from 14 residues. V shed 3 bases, J shed 7 bases, and the junction held 5 bases outside the gene matches. Germline V lookup: CDR1 LGHNA, CDR2 YSLEER. The CDR3 here is CASSQSRGAEKLFF. The CDR3, as DNA: TGCGCCAGCAGCCAGAGCAGGGGGGCTGAAAAACTGTTTTTT.